The T cell receptor (beta chain) described here comes from a study of blood T cell repertoires in COVID-19. Background on the study: COVID-19 samples from acute and convalescent phases originated in the United States, Italy and Spain. Sources were T cells, B-cell-depleted T cells, or PBMCs; the material itself was cDNA or gDNA.

This CDR3 comprises 13 residues. Trimming cost V 6 bases and J 1 base; bases outside gene matches: 2. Original methodology: The assay estimated nucleated cells by amplifying reference gene primers. TCRdb's copy holds only in-frame clones and misses some; the assay was immunoSEQ multiplex PCR. Clone size and the V and J calls come from that table; the DNA yielded D and trimming. The profile shows about 99,000 clones, roughly 82% of them singletons. Material: peripheral blood. The chain recombines TRBV12-3 or TRBV12-4 with TRBJ1-2; TRBD1 aligns across 7 bases. This TCR was recovered from a human donor in a cohort sampled during active COVID-19. CDR3 region: CASSQGVNYGYTF. The CDR3 DNA reads TGTGCCAGCAGCCAGGGGGTTAACTATGGCTACACCTTC.